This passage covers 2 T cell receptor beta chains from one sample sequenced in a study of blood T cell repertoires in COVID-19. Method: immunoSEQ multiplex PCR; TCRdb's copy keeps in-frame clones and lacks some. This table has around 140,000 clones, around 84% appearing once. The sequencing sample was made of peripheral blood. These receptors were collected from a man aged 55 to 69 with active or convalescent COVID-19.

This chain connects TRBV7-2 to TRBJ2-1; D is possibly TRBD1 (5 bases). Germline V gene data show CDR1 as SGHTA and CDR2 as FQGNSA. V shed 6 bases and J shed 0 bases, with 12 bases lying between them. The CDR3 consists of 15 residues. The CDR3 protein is CASRQTGSSYNEQFF. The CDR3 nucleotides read TGTGCCAGCAGACAAACAGGAAGCTCCTACAATGAGCAGTTCTTC.

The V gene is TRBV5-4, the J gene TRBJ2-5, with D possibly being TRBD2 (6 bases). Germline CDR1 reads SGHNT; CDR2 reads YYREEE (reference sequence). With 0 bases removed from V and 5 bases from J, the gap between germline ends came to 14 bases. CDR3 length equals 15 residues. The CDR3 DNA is TGTGCCAGCAGCTTGGGTGGCGGGGTACTTGAGACCCAGTACTTC. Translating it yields CASSLGGGVLETQYF.